This T cell receptor beta chain was sequenced during a study of Ad26.COV2.S vaccination and SARS-CoV-2 variants. As for the study in general: Intramuscular Ad26.COV2.S doses were given once or twice, 56 days apart.

After removal of 2 bases from V and 2 bases from J, the junction contained 7 bases not matched to a gene. Germline V lookup: CDR1 SGDLS, CDR2 YYNGEE. CDR3 size: 16 residues. Treatment of the sample: around 19 received Ad26.COV2.S at low or high dose, single or two shots; 5 received placebo; per-sample allocation not given. Vaccine and placebo recipients were sampled on day 63 after the first injection. General study results and limits: Whether participants received vaccine or placebo, their non-spike TCR breadth was similar. Compared with placebo recipients, vaccine recipients had higher spike-specific TCR breadth. Substantial response breadth was reportedly seen for spike-specific CD8+ and CD4+ T cells after vaccination.

Comment on this clone: Its antigen is unknown.

Some clones are missing from TCRdb's copy, which holds only in-frame ones; the method was immunoSEQ multiplex PCR. Here the sample spans fewer than 400,000 clones, about 82% being singletons. The sequence was obtained from a person aged 18 to 59 who received the Ad26.COV2.S COVID-19 vaccine or a placebo. The source material was peripheral blood, sampled in a trial of Ad26.COV2.S vaccine versus placebo. V is TRBV9 and J is TRBJ2-3, with 8 bases aligning to TRBD2. CDR3 sequence reads: CASSVQAGAFTDTQYF. The DNA for the CDR3 is TGTGCCAGCAGCGTGCAAGCGGGGGCCTTCACAGATACGCAGTATTTT.